This note documents a single TCR beta chain sequence. Antigen specificity is unknown. The data derive from a study of T cell responses to AZD1222 COVID-19 vaccine. CDR1 and CDR2 (germline): MGHRA, YSYEKL. The junction had 5 bases not matched to a gene; V was cut back by 6 bases and J by 5 bases. The CDR3 sequence is 14 residues long. Study-wide points: Unmutated regions of variants are reportedly targeted by nearly half of spike-specific TCRs. Spike-specific TCR breadth and depth both grew after two AZD1222 doses. At 160-218 and 743-854, vaccine-associated CD4 TCRs were dominant, and they spanned spike. Clonal diversity may have been underestimated, and the donors were mostly white British, with more females than males.

The assay was immunoSEQ multiplex PCR, and TCRdb's table has in-frame clones only and misses some. This table has over 150,000 clones, approximately 90% appearing once. This chain connects TRBV4-1 to TRBJ2-1, with 9 bases lining up with TRBD2. This receptor was obtained from an adult in good health. This specimen consisted of peripheral blood, obtained on day 0 of AZD1222 vaccination. CDR3 nucleotides: TGCGCCAGCAGTGGCGGGGGGGAAGACAATGAGCAGTTCTTC. Its protein product is CASSGGGEDNEQFF.